The clone carrying this T cell receptor beta chain was recorded many times. Its specificity is not known. Indicated time point: pre-sensitization, week 0. The treatment is: therapeutic diphenylcyclopropenone sensitization with weekly scalp DPC. People who gave samples had alopecia, were 18 to 70 years old, and were suitable for DPC. Total RNA came from unfractionated whole blood. This sample is drawn from a study of human T cells and chemical hapten exposure. Broader study findings: The number of TCRs above 1 in 1000 frequency did not change after DPC sensitization. Expanded TCR counts at PT1 were positively correlated with the patch test score.

The CDR3 extends over 15 amino acids. Germline V gives CDR1 MGHRA, CDR2 YSYEKL. Trimming took 1 base from V and 6 from J, leaving 14 bases between them. TCRdb reprocessed the RACE reads via MiXCR and lists one record per CDR3 protein. The sample yields about 380,000 distinct CDR3 sequences, approximately 5.1% seen once. The V and J genes are TRBV4-1 and TRBJ2-3, with D uncertain. The specimen comprised whole blood, sampled in connection with sensitization to the hapten diphenylcyclopropenone (DPC). This TCR derives from a woman aged 50 to 60 with alopecia areata. Some clones in this sample may be carry-over from other donors' samples. The CDR3 protein is CASSQGQEGRDTQYF. As DNA, the CDR3 is TGCGCCAGCAGCCAAGGTCAGGAAGGGCGGGATACGCAGTATTTT.